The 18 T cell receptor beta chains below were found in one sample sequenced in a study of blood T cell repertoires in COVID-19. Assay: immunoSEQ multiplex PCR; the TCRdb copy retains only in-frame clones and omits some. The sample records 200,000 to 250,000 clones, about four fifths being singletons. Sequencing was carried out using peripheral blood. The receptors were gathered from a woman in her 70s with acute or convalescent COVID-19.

The CDR3 reads CASSFRPSGGGDKETQYF. The CDR3 region has the DNA TGTGCCAGCAGTTTTAGGCCTAGCGGGGGGGGTGATAAAGAGACCCAGTACTTC. The V gene is TRBV28, the J gene TRBJ2-5; 12 nucleotides agree with TRBD2. V gave up 3 bases and J gave up 3 bases; unmatched junction bases: 11. Germline assignment: CDR1 MDHEN and CDR2 SYDVKM. This CDR3 is built from 18 residues.

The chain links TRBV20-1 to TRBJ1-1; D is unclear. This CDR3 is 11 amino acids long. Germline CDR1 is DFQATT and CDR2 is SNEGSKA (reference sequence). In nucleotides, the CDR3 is TGCAGGGGTACAGACAACACTGAAGCTTTCTTT. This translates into CRGTDNTEAFF.

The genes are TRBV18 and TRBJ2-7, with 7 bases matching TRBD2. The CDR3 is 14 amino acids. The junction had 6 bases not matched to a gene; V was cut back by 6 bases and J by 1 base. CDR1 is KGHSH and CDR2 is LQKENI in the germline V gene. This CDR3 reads CASSPRGGSYEQYF. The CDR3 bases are TGTGCCAGCTCGCCTAGGGGAGGGTCCTACGAGCAGTACTTC.

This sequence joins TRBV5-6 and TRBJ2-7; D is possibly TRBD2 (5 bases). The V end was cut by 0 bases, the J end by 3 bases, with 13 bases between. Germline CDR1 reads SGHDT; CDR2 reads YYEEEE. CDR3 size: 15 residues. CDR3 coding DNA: TGTGCCAGCAGCTTGGCAAGGAGGTCAATCTACGAGCAGTACTTC. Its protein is CASSLARRSIYEQYF.

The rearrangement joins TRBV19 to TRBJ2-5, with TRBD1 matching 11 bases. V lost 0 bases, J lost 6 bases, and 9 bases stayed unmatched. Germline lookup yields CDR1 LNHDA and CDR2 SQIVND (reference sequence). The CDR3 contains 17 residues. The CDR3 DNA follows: TGTGCCAGTAGTATAGATCCACCCGGGACAGGGGGAAAGACCCAGTACTTC. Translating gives CASSIDPPGTGGKTQYF.

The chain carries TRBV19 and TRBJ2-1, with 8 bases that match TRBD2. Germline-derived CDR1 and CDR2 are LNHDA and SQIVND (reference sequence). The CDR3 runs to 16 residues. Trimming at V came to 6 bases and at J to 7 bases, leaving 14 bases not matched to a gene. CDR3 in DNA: TGTGCCAGTAGAGAGTCCCCAATAGCGGGGAGGAATGAGCAGTTCTTC. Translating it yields CASRESPIAGRNEQFF.

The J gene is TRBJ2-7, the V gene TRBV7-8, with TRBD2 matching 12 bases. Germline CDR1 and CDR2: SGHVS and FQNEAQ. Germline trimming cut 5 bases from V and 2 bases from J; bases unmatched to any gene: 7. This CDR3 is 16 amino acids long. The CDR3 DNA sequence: TGTGCCAGCAGCCAAACTAGCGGGGGGACCCCCTACGAGCAGTACTTC. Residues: CASSQTSGGTPYEQYF.

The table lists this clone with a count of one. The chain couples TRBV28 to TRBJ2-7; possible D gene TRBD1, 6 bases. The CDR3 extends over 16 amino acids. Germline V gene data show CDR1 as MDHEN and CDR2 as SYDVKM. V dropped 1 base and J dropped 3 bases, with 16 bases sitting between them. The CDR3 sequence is CASSLSRTVAHYEQYF. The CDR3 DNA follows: TGTGCCAGCAGTTTATCCCGGACAGTCGCTCACTACGAGCAGTACTTC.

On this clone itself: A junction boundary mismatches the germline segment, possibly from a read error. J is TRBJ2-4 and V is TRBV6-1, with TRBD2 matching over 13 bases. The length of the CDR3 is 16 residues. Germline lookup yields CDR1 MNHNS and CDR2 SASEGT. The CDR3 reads CASSKAGTSGVNIQYF. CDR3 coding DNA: TGTGCCAGCAGTAAAGCCGGGACTAGCGGGGTAAACATTCAGTACTTC.

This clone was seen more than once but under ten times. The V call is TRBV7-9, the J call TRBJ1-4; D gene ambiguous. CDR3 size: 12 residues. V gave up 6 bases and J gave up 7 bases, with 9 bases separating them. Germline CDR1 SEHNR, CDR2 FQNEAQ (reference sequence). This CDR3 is CASRYRGEKLFF. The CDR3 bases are TGTGCCAGCAGATACCGGGGTGAAAAACTGTTTTTT.

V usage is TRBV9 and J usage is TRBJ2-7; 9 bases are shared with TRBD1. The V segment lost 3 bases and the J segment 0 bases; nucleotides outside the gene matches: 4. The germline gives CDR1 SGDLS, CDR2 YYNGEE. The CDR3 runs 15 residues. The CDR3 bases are TGTGCCAGCAGCGCAGGGGGACAGGGCTCCTACGAGCAGTACTTC. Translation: CASSAGGQGSYEQYF.

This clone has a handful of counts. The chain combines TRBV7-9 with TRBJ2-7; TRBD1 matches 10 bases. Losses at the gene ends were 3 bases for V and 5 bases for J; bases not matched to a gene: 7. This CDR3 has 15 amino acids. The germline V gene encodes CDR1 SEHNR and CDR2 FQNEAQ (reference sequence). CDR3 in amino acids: CASSFPRQGANEQYF. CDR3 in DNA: TGTGCCAGCAGCTTCCCGCGACAGGGGGCGAACGAGCAGTACTTC.

The CDR3 nucleotides are TGTGCCAGCAGTTACCTGGGACAGGGGCGCTACGAGCAGTACTTC. Protein sequence: CASSYLGQGRYEQYF. The chain recombines TRBV6-2 or TRBV6-3 with TRBJ2-7; 10 bases are shared with TRBD1. This CDR3 has 15 residues. Per germline, CDR1 MNHEY and CDR2 SVGEGT. Trimming removed 2 bases from V and 3 bases from J; junction bases left unmatched: 4.

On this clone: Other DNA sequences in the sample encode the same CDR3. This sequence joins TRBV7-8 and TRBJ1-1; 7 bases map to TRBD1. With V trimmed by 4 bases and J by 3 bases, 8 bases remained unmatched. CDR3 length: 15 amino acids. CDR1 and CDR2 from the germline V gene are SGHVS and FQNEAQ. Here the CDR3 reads CASSSRTGWDTEAFF. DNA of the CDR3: TGTGCCAGCAGCTCCCGGACAGGTTGGGACACTGAAGCTTTCTTT.

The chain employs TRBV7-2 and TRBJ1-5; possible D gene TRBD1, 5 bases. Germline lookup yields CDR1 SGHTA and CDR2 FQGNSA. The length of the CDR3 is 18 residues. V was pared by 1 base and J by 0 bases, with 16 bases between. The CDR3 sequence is CASSLGESDSYSNQPQHF. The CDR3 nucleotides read TGTGCCAGCAGCTTAGGCGAAAGCGACAGCTATAGCAATCAGCCCCAGCATTTT.

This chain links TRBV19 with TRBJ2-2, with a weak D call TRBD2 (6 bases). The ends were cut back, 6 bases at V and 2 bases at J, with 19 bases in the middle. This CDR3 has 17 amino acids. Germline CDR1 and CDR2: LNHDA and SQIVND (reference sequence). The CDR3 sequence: CASSLPGLLLNTGELFF. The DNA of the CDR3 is TGTGCCAGTAGCCTACCGGGACTTTTACTAAACACCGGGGAGCTGTTTTTT.

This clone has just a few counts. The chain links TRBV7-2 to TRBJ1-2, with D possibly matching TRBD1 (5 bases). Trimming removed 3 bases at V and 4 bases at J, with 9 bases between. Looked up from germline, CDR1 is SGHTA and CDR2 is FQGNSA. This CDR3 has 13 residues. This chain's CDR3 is CASSLGTFYGYTF. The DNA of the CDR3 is TGTGCCAGCAGCTTGGGGACTTTCTATGGCTACACCTTC.

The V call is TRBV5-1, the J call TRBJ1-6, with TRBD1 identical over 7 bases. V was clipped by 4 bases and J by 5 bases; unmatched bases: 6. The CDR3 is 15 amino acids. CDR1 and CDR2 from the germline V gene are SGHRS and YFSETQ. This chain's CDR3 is CASSPETGHNSPLHF. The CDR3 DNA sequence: TGCGCCAGCAGCCCAGAGACAGGGCATAATTCACCCCTCCACTTT. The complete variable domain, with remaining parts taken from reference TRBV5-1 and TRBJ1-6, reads KAGVTQTPRYLIKTRGQQVTLSCSPISGHRSVSWYQQTPGQGLQFLFEYFSETQRNKGNFPGRFSGRQFSNSRSEMNVSTLELGDSALYLCASSPETGHNSPLHFGNGTRLTVT.